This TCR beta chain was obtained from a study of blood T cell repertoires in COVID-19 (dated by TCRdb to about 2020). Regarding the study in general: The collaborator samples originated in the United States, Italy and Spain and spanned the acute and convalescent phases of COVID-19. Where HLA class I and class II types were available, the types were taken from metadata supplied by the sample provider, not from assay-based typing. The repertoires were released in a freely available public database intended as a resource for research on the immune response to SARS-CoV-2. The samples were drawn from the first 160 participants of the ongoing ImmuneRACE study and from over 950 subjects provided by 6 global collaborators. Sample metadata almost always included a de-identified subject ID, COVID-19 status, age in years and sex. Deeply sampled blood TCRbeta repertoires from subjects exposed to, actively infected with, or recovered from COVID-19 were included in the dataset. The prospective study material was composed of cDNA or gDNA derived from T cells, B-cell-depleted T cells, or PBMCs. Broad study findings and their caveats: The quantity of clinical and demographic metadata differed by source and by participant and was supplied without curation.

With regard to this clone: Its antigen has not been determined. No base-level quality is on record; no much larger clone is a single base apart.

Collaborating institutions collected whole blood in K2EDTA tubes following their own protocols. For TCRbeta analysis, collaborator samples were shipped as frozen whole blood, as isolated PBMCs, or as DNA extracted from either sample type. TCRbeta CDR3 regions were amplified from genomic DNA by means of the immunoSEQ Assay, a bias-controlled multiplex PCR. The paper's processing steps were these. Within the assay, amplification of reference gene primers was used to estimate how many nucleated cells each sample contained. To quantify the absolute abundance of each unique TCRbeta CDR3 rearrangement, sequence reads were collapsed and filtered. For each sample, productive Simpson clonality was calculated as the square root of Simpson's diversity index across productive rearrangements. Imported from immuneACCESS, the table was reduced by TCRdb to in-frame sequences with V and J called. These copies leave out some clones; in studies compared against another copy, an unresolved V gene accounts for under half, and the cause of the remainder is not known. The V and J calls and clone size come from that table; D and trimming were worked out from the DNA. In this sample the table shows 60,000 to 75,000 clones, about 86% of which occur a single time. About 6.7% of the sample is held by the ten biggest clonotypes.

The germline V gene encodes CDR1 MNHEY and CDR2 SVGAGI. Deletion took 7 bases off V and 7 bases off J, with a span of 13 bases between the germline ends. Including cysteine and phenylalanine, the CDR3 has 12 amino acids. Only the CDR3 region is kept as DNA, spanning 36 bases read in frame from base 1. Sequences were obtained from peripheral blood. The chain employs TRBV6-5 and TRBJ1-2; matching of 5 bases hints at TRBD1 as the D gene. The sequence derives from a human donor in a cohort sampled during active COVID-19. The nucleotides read TGTGCCAGCAATTCTAGGGGCGGTGGCTACACCTTC. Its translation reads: CASNSRGGGYTF.